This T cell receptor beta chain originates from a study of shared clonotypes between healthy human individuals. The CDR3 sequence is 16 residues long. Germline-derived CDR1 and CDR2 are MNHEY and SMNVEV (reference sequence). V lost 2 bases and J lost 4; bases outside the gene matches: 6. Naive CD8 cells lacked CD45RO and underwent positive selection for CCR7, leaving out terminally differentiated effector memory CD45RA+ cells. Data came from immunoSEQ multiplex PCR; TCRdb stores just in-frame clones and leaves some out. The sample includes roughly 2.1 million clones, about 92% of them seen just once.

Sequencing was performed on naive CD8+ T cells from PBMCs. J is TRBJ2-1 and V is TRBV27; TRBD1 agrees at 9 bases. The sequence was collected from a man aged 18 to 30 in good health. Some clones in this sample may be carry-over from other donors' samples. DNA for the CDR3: TGTGCCAGCAGTTTAACTGGGACAGGGAGTTACAATGAGCAGTTCTTC. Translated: CASSLTGTGSYNEQFF.